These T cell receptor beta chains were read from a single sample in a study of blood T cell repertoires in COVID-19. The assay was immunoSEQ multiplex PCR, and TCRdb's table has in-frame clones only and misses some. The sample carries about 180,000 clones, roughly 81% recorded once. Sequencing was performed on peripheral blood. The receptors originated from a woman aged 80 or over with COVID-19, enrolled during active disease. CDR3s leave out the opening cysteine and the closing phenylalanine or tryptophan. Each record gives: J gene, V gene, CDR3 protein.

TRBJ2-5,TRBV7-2,ASSLARGGWETQY
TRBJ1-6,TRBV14,ASSQVGDRYNSPLH
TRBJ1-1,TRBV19,ASSIRTGGMNTEAF
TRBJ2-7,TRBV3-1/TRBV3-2,ASSGSAFTTYSNEQY
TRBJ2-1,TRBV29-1,SVKRLGARDEQF
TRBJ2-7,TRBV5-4,ASSLGVTQSYEQY
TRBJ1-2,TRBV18,ASSPGTGNYGYT
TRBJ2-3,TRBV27,ASSAGASTDTQY
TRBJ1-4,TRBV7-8,ASSRNRAPFNEKLF
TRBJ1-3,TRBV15,ATSRDRGFGNTIY
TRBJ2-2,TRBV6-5,ASSYFGQDDTGELF
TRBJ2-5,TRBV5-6,ASSFPAGGPY
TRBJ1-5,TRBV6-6,ASSRQGKQPQH
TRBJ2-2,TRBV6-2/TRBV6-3,ASSPGQAAGELF
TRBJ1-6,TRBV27,ASRSGQGNSPLH
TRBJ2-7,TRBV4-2,ASSQDRGDKY
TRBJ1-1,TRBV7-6,ASSLILGQGVNTEAF
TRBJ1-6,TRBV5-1,ASSLSTYYNSPLH
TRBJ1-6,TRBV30,AWSGLTGQGWNSPLH
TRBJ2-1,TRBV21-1,AIEGAEQF
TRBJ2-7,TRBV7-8,ASSLTGLSYEQY
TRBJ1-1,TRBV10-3,AISEGQLDEAF
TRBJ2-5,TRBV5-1,ASSLRGGQETQY
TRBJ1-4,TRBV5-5,ASSLIPGQGLGEKLF
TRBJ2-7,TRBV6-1,ASSEAHEAAPVGQY
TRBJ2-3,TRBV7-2,ASSLASGGATDTQY
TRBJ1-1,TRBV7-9,ASSQQGPGAF
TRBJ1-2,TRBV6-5,AISPEIDGGYGYT
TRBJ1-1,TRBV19,ASSISRDTEAF
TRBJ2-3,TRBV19,ASSIASITDTQY
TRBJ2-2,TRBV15,ATSRSRRGTGELF
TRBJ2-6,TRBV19,ASKRGASGANVLT
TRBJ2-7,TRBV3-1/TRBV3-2,ASSRGTSGSPYEQY
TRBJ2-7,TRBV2,ASSDAGTALEQY
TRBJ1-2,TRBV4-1,ASSQEVASRGAGYGYT
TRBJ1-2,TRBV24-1,ATSDFLGAGYT
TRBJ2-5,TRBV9,ASSVGHGWQETQY
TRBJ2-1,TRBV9,ASNRGWTVNEQF
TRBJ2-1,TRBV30,AWSPADHLYNEQF
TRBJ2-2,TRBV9,ASSGGTGGLAGELF
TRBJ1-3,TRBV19,ASTQDRAAGNTIY
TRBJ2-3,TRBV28,ASSYLSGTDTQY
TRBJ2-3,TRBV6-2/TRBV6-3,ASSYSSGGPTDTQY
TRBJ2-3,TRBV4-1,ASSLLEGLGTQY
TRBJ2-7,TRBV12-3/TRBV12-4,ASSPSSREQY
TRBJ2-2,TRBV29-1,SVGTLNIGELF
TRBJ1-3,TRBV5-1,ASSADRGAGNTIY
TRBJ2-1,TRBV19,ASTLGLAANNEQF
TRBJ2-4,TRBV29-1,SVRTDQLAKNIQY
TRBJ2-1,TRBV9,ASSAGGSSYNEQF
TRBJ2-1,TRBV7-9,ASSGPRGGSYNEQF
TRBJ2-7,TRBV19,ASSSPGTSTYEQY
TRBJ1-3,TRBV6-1,ASSESSGAGNTIY
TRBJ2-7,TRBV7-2,ASSPGQNSYEQY
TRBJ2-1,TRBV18,ASSPLGQGFNEQF
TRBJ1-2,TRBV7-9,ASSIDLIGGYT
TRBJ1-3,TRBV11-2,ASSLGGSNTIY
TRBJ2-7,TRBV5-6,ASSSTGGSYEQY